What follows are 19 T cell receptor beta chains derived from one specimen sequenced in a study of tumor-infiltrating lymphocytes in primary liver carcinoma. Using a constant-region primer together with ProtoScript II reverse transcriptase, TCR beta cDNA was made from 500 ng of total RNA. Amplification in three nested multiplex PCR rounds with slightly modified ARM-PCR gave rise to TCR beta libraries. A C-beta reverse primer and TRBV1-TRBV30 forward primers served in each of the first two PCR rounds, at 9 to 11 cycles apiece. TCRdb redid the calling of the multiplex PCR reads with MiXCR, one entry per CDR3 protein. Among some 200,000 distinct CDR3 sequences listed, 65% were seen once. Unsorted whole blood supplied the RNA, and germline DNA was extracted too. Sequencing was done on a sample of peripheral blood. These receptors were taken from a woman aged 55 to 70 with primary liver carcinoma and hepatitis B virus infection.

There are a few counts of this clonotype. This rearrangement joins TRBV13 to TRBJ2-1, with 14 bases identical to TRBD2. The CDR3 has 17 residues. Germline trimming cut 2 bases from V and 9 bases from J; bases unmatched to any gene: 9. Germline CDR1 and CDR2: PRHDT and FYEKMQ (reference sequence). The CDR3 loop reads CASSLSPGLAGAGEQFF. The DNA for the CDR3 is TGTGCCAGCAGCTTAAGTCCGGGACTAGCGGGAGCGGGTGAGCAGTTCTTC.

The chain couples TRBV29-1 to TRBJ2-3; D might be TRBD2 (6 bases). The germline V gene has CDR1 SQVTM and CDR2 ANQGSEA. V was pared by 6 bases and J by 5 bases, with 18 bases between. The CDR3 is 14 amino acids. The CDR3 sequence is CSVSGSATLDTQYF. DNA for the CDR3: TGCAGCGTAAGCGGGTCCGCGACGCTAGATACGCAGTATTTT.

As to this clonotype: This clone may be a read error of a much larger clone one base away. The chain links TRBV12-3 or TRBV12-4 to TRBJ2-5, with 9 nucleotides matching TRBD1. The CDR3 runs 13 residues. Losses at the gene ends were 8 bases for V and 9 bases for J; bases not matched to a gene: 10. Here the CDR3 reads CASARGQGYSQYF. In DNA, the CDR3 is TGTGCCAGCGCCCGGGGACAGGGATACTCCCAGTACTTC.

This clonotype appeared once. One junction end does not reproduce the germline sequence, and a read error may be involved. The CDR3 bases are TGTGCCAGCAGCAACCTGGGCAGGTTTAGCTCTGGGGCCAATGTCCTGACTTTC. Protein: CASSNLGRFSSGANVLTF. The chain employs TRBV11-2 and TRBJ2-6, with a possible D match to TRBD1 (5 bases). The CDR3 runs to 18 residues. The germline CDR1 and CDR2 sequences are SGHAT and FQNNGV.

As for this clonotype: A junction boundary mismatches the germline segment, possibly from a read error. V gene TRBV11-2 combines with J gene TRBJ1-1; the D is unclear. This CDR3 has 14 amino acids. In germline, CDR1 is SGHAT, CDR2 FQNNGV. CDR3 residues: CTSRVGPWNIEAFF. CDR3 in DNA: TGTACCAGCAGAGTTGGACCGTGGAACATTGAAGCTTTCTTT.

The chain is built from TRBV11-1 and TRBJ2-1, with 9 bases fitting TRBD2. Germline CDR1 and CDR2: SGHAT and FQDESV (reference sequence). This CDR3 comprises 16 residues. V lost 2 bases and J lost 2; bases outside the gene matches: 4. The CDR3 sequence is CASSLRLAVPYNEQFF. In nucleotides, the CDR3 is TGTGCCAGCAGCTTAAGACTAGCGGTCCCCTACAATGAGCAGTTCTTC.

This clonotype was detected many times. The V gene is TRBV4-2, the J gene TRBJ2-2; possible D gene TRBD2, 6 bases. CDR3 size: 16 residues. The germline V and J ends were trimmed by 3 bases and 1 base, with 12 bases remaining between them. Germline V lookup: CDR1 LGHNA, CDR2 YNFKEQ. The CDR3 reads CASSHMGLKNTGELFF. As DNA, the CDR3 is TGTGCCAGCAGCCATATGGGACTCAAGAACACCGGGGAGCTGTTTTTT.

This clonotype has just one count. A much larger clone is a single base away; this may be a read error. V and J are TRBV5-6 and TRBJ2-3; D remains unclear. The DNA end favors TRBJ1-5, so the J call may be wrong. Germline CDR1 is SGHDT and CDR2 is YYEEEE. The CDR3 is 13 amino acids. CDR3 DNA: TGTGCCAGCAGCTTTGAAAGCACAGATACGCAGCATTTT. Its protein is CASSFESTDTQHF.

This clonotype was counted ten times or more. This sequence joins TRBV7-8 and TRBJ1-5; weak D call: TRBD1 (5 bases). The CDR3 loop spans 18 amino acids. The ends were cut back, 6 bases at V and 0 bases at J, with 21 bases in the middle. Germline values: CDR1 SGHVS, CDR2 FQNEAQ. Written as DNA, the CDR3 is TGTGCCAGCAGGGGGACGGCGGGCAACAGATTTAGCAATCAGCCCCAGCATTTT. It is translated as CASRGTAGNRFSNQPQHF.

This clonotype was detected many times. V and J are TRBV29-1 and TRBJ2-2, with D hard to call. V gave up 7 bases and J gave up 3 bases, with 9 bases separating them. The length of the CDR3 is 12 residues. Per germline, CDR1 SQVTM and CDR2 ANQGSEA. The chain's CDR3 is CSAPEHTGELFF. The CDR3 DNA sequence: TGCAGCGCACCAGAACACACCGGGGAGCTGTTTTTT.

Comments on this clonotype: The CDR3 does not close with the conserved phenylalanine or tryptophan, likely indicating a read error. The chain links TRBV4-1 to TRBJ1-1; D is unclear. This CDR3 region has 15 residues. The V gene lost 1 base and the J gene lost 0 bases, with 9 bases spanning the gap. Germline CDR1 reads MGHRA; CDR2 reads YSYEKL. For the CDR3, the DNA is TGCGCCAGCAGCCAAGGGTGGGTCCTGAACACTGAAGCTTTCTAT. It translates to CASSQGWVLNTEAFY.

Points on this clonotype: A read error may be the cause here, since a much bigger clone is one base away. The CDR3 nucleotides read TGTGCCATCAGCCCCCGACGGTTTGGTAGGGGGCCTGTCGGGGAGACCCAGTACTTC. Protein product: CAISPRRFGRGPVGETQYF. This rearrangement joins TRBV12-3 or TRBV12-4 to TRBJ2-5, with 7 bases matching TRBD1. The V gene end was trimmed by 10 bases and the J gene end by 5 bases; junction bases not matched to a gene: 28. CDR3 size: 19 residues.

About this clonotype itself: A much larger clonotype is one base distant, so this may be a read error. The chain couples TRBV6-5 to TRBJ1-1; 7 nucleotides match TRBD1. Germline-derived CDR1 and CDR2 are MNHEY and SVGAGI. CDR3 length equals 12 residues. The trim removed 9 bases at V and 12 bases at J, leaving 13 bases unmatched. CDR3 DNA: TGTGCCAGGAGTCTTCTGACAGGGATGACTTTCTTT. The encoded protein is CARSLLTGMTFF.

As concerns this clonotype: The junction does not match germline at one end; this may be a read error. J is TRBJ1-5 and V is TRBV29-1; tentative D call: TRBD1 (5 bases). There are 13 residues in the CDR3. CDR1 and CDR2 (germline): SQVTM, ANQGSEA. CDR3 residues: CSVGVQGGQPQHF. The CDR3 nucleotides read TGTAGCGTTGGAGTCCAGGGAGGTCAGCCCCAGCATTTT.

This clonotype was detected only a few times. The genes are TRBV10-3 and TRBJ2-7, with D possibly TRBD1 on 6 matching bases. V was clipped by 6 bases and J by 0 bases, with 9 bases between them. The CDR3 has 13 residues. CDR1 is ENHRY and CDR2 is SYGVKD in the germline V gene. CDR3 sequence reads: CAIRGQSSYEQYF. CDR3 DNA sequence: TGTGCCATCAGAGGACAGAGCTCCTACGAGCAGTACTTC.

The chain is built from TRBV29-1 and TRBJ2-1; D gene unclear. CDR1 SQVTM and CDR2 ANQGSEA come from the germline V gene. This CDR3 has 13 residues. The V gene lost 4 bases and the J gene lost 7 bases, with 14 bases spanning the gap. CDR3 region: CSVAEPARNEQFF. The CDR3 coding sequence is TGCAGCGTTGCGGAACCAGCACGGAATGAGCAGTTCTTC.

This clonotype appeared once. A much more abundant neighbour one base away suggests this may be a read error. The rearrangement links TRBV5-5 to TRBJ1-2; D gene unclear. The ends were cut back, 0 bases at V and 5 bases at J, with 14 bases in the middle. In germline, CDR1 is SGHKS, CDR2 YYEKEE (reference sequence). The CDR3 totals 15 residues. The CDR3 here is CASSLAPEVQYGYTF. Written as DNA, the CDR3 is TGTGCCAGCAGCTTGGCCCCGGAGGTCCAGTATGGCTACACCTTC.

The table lists this clonotype with a few counts. The junction departs from germline at one end; a sequencing error may be responsible. This rearrangement joins TRBV11-1 to TRBJ2-7, with D perhaps assigned TRBD1 or TRBD2 (5 bases each). Germline-derived CDR1 and CDR2 are SGHAT and FQDESV (reference sequence). The length of the CDR3 is 14 residues. The CDR3 DNA is TGTACCAGCAGCCCCCGGGACCGCTTATACGAGCAGTATTTC. It translates to CTSSPRDRLYEQYF.

In regard to this clonotype: The missing conserved phenylalanine or tryptophan at the end of this CDR3 makes a read error likely. This sequence joins TRBV29-1 and TRBJ2-5; D is undetermined. V lost 2 bases and J 5 bases, leaving 9 bases between the germline ends. Germline values: CDR1 SQVTM, CDR2 ANQGSEA. CDR3 length equals 12 residues. CDR3 residues: CSVELPKETQYI. The CDR3 DNA sequence: TGCAGCGTTGAATTACCCAAGGAGACCCAGTACATC.